Each of the 6 T cell receptor beta chains below was sequenced from the same sample in a study of CD8 T cells in Susac syndrome. Random-hexamer reverse transcription was applied to roughly 0.5 to 1 ug RNA. MiXCR, run by TCRdb on the immunoSEQ multiplex PCR reads, gives a single entry per CDR3 protein. This sample carries some 260,000 distinct CDR3 sequences, 70% to 90% of them seen once, and the ten largest clones take approximately 0.11%. The specimen sequenced was CD8+ T cells from PBMCs. These receptors originate from a human donor with multiple sclerosis.

The table lists this clonotype with a count of one. This chain joins TRBV11-2 and TRBJ2-1; TRBD1 matches at 9 bases. The CDR3 loop spans 18 amino acids. CDR1 and CDR2 from the germline V gene are SGHAT and FQNNGV. The V gene end was trimmed by 0 bases and the J gene end by 6 bases; junction bases not matched to a gene: 12. CDR3 sequence: CASSLDRGAGTGPNEQFF. The CDR3 DNA is TGTGCCAGCAGCTTAGATCGGGGGGCCGGGACAGGGCCCAATGAGCAGTTCTTC.

The chain carries TRBV7-3 and TRBJ2-1; TRBD2 matches at 7 bases. The junction had 4 bases not matched to a gene; V was cut back by 1 base and J by 4 bases. CDR1 is SGHTA and CDR2 is FQGTGA in the germline V gene. This CDR3 is built from 15 residues. In DNA, the CDR3 is TGTGCCAGCAGCTTAAATGGCGGGAGTTACAATGAGCAGTTCTTC. Encoded protein: CASSLNGGSYNEQFF. Using reference TRBV7-3 and TRBJ2-1 for the parts outside the CDR3, the full variable domain is GAGVSQTPSNKVTEKGKYVELRCDPISGHTALYWYRQSLGQGPEFLIYFQGTGAADDSGLPNDRFFAVRPEGSVSTLKIQRTERGDSAVYLCASSLNGGSYNEQFFGPGTRLTVL.

The rearrangement uses TRBV19 and TRBJ2-1; TRBD2 agrees at 7 bases. This CDR3 is built from 16 residues. The V and J ends lost 1 base and 9 bases, in that order; junction bases with no gene match: 12. Germline CDR1 LNHDA, CDR2 SQIVND (reference sequence). The CDR3 loop is CASSIVRERGIGEQFF. Here the CDR3 DNA reads TGTGCCAGTAGTATAGTCAGAGAGCGGGGAATCGGTGAGCAGTTCTTC.

The rearrangement uses TRBV10-3 and TRBJ2-1; 7 nucleotides agree with TRBD2. The CDR3 contains 17 residues. Trimming at V came to 5 bases and at J to 3 bases, leaving 13 bases not matched to a gene. Looked up from germline, CDR1 is ENHRY and CDR2 is SYGVKD. CDR3 bases: TGTGCCATCAGTCCCCTACTAGCGTCACACATCTACAATGAGCAGTTCTTC. Its translation is CAISPLLASHIYNEQFF.

The chain uses TRBV7-9 and TRBJ2-3, with a possible D match to TRBD2 (5 bases). Per the germline V gene, CDR1 is SEHNR and CDR2 is FQNEAQ (reference sequence). V shed 9 bases and J shed 2 bases, with 9 bases lying between them. The CDR3 spans 12 residues. The CDR3 here is CASSELTDTQYF. CDR3 DNA sequence: TGTGCCAGTAGCGAACTCACAGATACGCAGTATTTT.

The V gene is TRBV7-2, the J gene TRBJ2-5; the match to TRBD2 covers 9 bases. The germline V gene has CDR1 SGHTA and CDR2 FQGNSA. The CDR3 consists of 14 residues. The V segment lost 8 bases and the J segment 4 bases; nucleotides outside the gene matches: 8. DNA for the CDR3: TGTGCCAGCTGTCAGACTAGCGGTGGAGAGACCCAGTACTTC. Protein sequence: CASCQTSGGETQYF.